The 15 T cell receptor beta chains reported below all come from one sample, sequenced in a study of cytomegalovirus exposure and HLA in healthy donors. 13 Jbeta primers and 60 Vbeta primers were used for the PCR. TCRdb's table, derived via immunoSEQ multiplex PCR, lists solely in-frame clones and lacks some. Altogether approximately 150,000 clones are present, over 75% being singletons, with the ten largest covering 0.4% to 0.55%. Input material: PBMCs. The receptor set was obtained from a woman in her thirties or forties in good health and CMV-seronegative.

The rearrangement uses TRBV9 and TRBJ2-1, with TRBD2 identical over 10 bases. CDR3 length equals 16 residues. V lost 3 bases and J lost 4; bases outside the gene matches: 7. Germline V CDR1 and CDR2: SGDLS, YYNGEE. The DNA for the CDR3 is TGTGCCAGCAGCGCCCCAGGACTAGCGGATTACAATGAGCAGTTCTTC. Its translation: CASSAPGLADYNEQFF.

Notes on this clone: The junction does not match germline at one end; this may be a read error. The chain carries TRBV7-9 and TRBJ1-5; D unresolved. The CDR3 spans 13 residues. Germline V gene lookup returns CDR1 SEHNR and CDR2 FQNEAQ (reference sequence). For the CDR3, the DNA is TGTTCCAGCAGCTCCCGGGAGGATCAGCCCCAGCATTTT. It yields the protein CSSSSREDQPQHF.

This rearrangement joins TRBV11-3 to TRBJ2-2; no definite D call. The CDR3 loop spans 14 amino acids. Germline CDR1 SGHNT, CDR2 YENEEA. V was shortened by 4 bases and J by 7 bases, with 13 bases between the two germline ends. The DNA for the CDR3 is TGTGCCAGCAGCTCCCAAGGTCCGGGCGGGGAGCTGTTTTTT. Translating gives CASSSQGPGGELFF.

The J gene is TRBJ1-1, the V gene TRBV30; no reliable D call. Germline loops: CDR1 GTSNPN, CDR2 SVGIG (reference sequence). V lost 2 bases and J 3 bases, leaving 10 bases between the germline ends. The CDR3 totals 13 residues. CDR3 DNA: TGTGCCTGGAGTCGAACAGCACACACTGAAGCTTTCTTT. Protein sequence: CAWSRTAHTEAFF.

The DNA of the CDR3 is TGTGCCAGCAGCTTAGGCGGGACAGGGGGACAAGAGACCCAGTACTTC. Translation gives CASSLGGTGGQETQYF. The V call is TRBV7-2, the J call TRBJ2-5; 11 positions match TRBD1. Germline CDR1 and CDR2: SGHTA and FQGNSA. CDR3 length: 16 amino acids. The J segment lost 2 bases and the V segment lost 1 base, leaving 3 bases of the junction unmatched.

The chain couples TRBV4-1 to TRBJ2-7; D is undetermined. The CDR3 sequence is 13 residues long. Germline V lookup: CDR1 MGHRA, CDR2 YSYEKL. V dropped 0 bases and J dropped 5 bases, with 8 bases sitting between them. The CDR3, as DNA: TGCGCCAGCAGCCAAGATATGGCAGACGAGCAGTACTTC. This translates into CASSQDMADEQYF.

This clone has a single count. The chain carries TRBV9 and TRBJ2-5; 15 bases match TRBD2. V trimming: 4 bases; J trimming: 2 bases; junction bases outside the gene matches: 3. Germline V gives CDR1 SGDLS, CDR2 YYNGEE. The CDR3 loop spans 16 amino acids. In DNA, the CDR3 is TGTGCCAGCAGCACGGGACTAGCGGGAGGTCAAGAGACCCAGTACTTC. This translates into CASSTGLAGGQETQYF.

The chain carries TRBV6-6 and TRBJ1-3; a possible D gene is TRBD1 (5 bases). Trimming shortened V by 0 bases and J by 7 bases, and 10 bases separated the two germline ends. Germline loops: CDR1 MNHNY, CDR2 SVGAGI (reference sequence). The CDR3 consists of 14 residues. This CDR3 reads CASSYSGGANTIYF. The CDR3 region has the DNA TGTGCCAGCAGTTACTCGGGAGGGGCCAACACCATATATTTT.

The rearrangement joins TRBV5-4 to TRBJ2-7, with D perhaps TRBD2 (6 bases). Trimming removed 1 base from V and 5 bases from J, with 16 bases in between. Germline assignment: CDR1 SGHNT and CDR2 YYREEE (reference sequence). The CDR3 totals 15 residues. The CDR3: CASSLLVGGYNEQYF. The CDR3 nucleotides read TGTGCCAGCAGCTTGTTAGTGGGGGGATACAACGAGCAGTACTTC.

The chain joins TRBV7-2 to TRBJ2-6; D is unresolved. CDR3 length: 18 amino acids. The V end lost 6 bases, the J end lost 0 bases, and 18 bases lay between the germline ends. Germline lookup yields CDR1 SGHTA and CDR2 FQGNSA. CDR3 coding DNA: TGTGCCAGCAGTAGAGCGCCCGGTGTAAGCTCTGGGGCCAACGTCCTGACTTTC. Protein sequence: CASSRAPGVSSGANVLTF. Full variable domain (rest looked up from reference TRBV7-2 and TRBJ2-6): GAGVSQSPSNKVTEKGKDVELRCDPISGHTALYWYRQSLGQGLEFLIYFQGNSAPDKSGLPSDRFSAERTGGSVSTLTIQRTQQEDSAVYLCASSRAPGVSSGANVLTFGAGSRLTVL.

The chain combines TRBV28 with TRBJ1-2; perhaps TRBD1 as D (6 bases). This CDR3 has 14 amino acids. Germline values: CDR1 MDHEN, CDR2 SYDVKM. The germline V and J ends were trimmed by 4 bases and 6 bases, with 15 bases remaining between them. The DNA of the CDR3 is TGTGCCAGCAGTTCAGGACAGACGCTTCATGGCTACACCTTC. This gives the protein CASSSGQTLHGYTF.

CDR3 residues: CASSLLQRNEQYF. The CDR3 bases are TGTGCCAGCAGTTTACTGCAGAGGAACGAGCAGTACTTC. The chain joins TRBV27 to TRBJ2-7; no clear D gene. Germline CDR1 is MNHEY and CDR2 is SMNVEV (reference sequence). The V end lost 2 bases, the J end lost 5 bases, and 10 bases lay between the germline ends. CDR3 length equals 13 residues.

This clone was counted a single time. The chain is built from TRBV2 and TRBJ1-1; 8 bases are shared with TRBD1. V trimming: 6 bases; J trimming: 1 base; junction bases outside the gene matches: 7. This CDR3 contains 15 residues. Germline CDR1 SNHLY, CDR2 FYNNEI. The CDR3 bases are TGTGCCAGCAGCTCGGACAGGGTCGCGAACACTGAAGCTTTCTTT. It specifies CASSSDRVANTEAFF.

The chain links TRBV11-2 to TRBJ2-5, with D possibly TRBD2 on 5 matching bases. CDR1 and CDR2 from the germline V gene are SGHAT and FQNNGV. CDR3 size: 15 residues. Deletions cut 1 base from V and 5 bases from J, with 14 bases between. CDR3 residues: CASSLVPSGEETQYF. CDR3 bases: TGTGCCAGCAGCTTAGTGCCCTCTGGGGAGGAGACCCAGTACTTC.

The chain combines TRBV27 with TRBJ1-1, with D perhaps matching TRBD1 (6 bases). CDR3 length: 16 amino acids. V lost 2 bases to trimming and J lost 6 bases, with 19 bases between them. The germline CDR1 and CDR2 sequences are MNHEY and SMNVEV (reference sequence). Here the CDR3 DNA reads TGTGCCAGCAGTTTAGGAGGAGCAGGGGTTTGGGCTGAAGCTTTCTTT. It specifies CASSLGGAGVWAEAFF.